The next 24 T cell receptor beta chains were all read from a single sample in a study of CXCR3-negative and CXCR3-positive naive CD8 T cells. In preparing the TRB cDNA libraries, 5' RACE with UMI labels was used. TCRdb derives one entry per CDR3 protein from the 5' RACE reads, leaving out DNA. The ten top clones account for more than 2%, within a sample of about 8,000 distinct CDR3 sequences. Sequencing was performed on naive CXCR3- CD8+ T cells from blood. The sample's subset: CD45RO-CCR7+CD27+CD95- naive CD8+ T cells lacking CXCR3 (TNR3-). All receptors come from a human donor in good health. Some clones in this sample may be carry-over from other donors' samples.

The chain links TRBV5-1 to TRBJ2-2; the D gene TCRdb calls, TRBD2, cannot be checked with no DNA. The CDR3 extends over 17 amino acids. Germline assignment: CDR1 SGHRS and CDR2 YFSETQ. The CDR3 spells CASSLPTSVVNTGELFF.

This chain links TRBV7-9 with TRBJ2-5. Germline lookup yields CDR1 SEHNR and CDR2 FQNEAQ (reference sequence). This CDR3 contains 11 residues. CDR3 protein: CASSKQETQYF.

The chain carries TRBV29-1 and TRBJ1-2; TCRdb outputs TRBD1, but without DNA this stays unchecked. The CDR3 length is 14 residues. The germline CDR1 and CDR2 sequences are SQVTM and ANQGSEA. The CDR3 sequence: CSVLTGAYRDGYTF.

This chain uses TRBV7-6 with TRBJ2-7; checking the TCRdb D call of TRBD1 is not possible without DNA. CDR3 length: 14 amino acids. Germline V gene lookup returns CDR1 SGHVS and CDR2 FNYEAQ. This CDR3 reads CASSATGGGYEQYF. Together with reference TRBV7-6 and TRBJ2-7, the CDR3 gives the full variable domain: GAGVSQSPRYKVTKRGQDVALRCDPISGHVSLYWYRQALGQGPEFLTYFNYEAQQDKSGLPNDRFSAERPEGSISTLTIQRTEQRDSAMYRCASSATGGGYEQYFGPGTRLTVT.

This chain joins TRBV28 and TRBJ2-1; TCRdb names TRBD2, which stays unverified in the absence of DNA. Germline CDR1 is MDHEN and CDR2 is SYDVKM. The length of the CDR3 is 14 residues. CDR3: CASSFAGESLVQFF. The full variable domain, rest sourced from reference TRBV28 and TRBJ2-1, is DVKVTQSSRYLVKRTGEKVFLECVQDMDHENMFWYRQDPGLGLRLIYFSYDVKMKEKGDIPEGYSVSREKKERFSLILESASTNQTSMYLCASSFAGESLVQFFGPGTRLTVL.

The chain couples TRBV5-1 to TRBJ2-5; TCRdb gives TRBD2 as the D gene, but with no DNA this cannot be confirmed. This CDR3 is 15 amino acids long. The V gene's germline CDR1 is SGHRS and CDR2 YFSETQ. CDR3 protein: CASRVLAGYQETQYF.

The rearrangement uses TRBV20-1 and TRBJ2-7; TCRdb indicates TRBD2, and absent DNA this call remains unverified. CDR3 size: 16 residues. Germline V gene sequence: CDR1 DFQATT, CDR2 SNEGSKA (reference sequence). The CDR3 protein is CSALDRASGRSYEQYF.

This clonotype shows up as medium-sized by frequency. The V call is TRBV6-5, the J call TRBJ1-2. Germline V gives CDR1 MNHEY, CDR2 SVGAGI. The CDR3 extends over 13 amino acids. CDR3 region: CASSYSGSYGYTF.

This clonotype is medium-sized by frequency. This sequence joins TRBV19 and TRBJ2-1. The germline CDR1 and CDR2 sequences are LNHDA and SQIVND (reference sequence). The CDR3 consists of 15 residues. The CDR3 spells CASSIQVFLGNEQFF.

V gene TRBV27 combines with J gene TRBJ1-2; TCRdb proposes TRBD1, but this gene call is untestable without DNA. CDR1 and CDR2 (germline): MNHEY, SMNVEV (reference sequence). The CDR3 totals 15 residues. The CDR3 sequence is CASSALGQGADGYTF.

The chain links TRBV29-1 to TRBJ2-7; TCRdb lists TRBD2, though no DNA is available to test this call. The CDR3 extends over 17 amino acids. Germline lookup yields CDR1 SQVTM and CDR2 ANQGSEA. CDR3 loop: CSVGGGLAVQGAYEQYF.

CDR3: CASSQEGYDTQYF. This chain joins TRBV5-5 and TRBJ2-3; TCRdb's D call of TRBD2 is untestable without DNA. The CDR3 runs 13 residues. The germline gives CDR1 SGHKS, CDR2 YYEKEE (reference sequence).

J is TRBJ2-1 and V is TRBV7-3. The CDR3 consists of 16 residues. CDR1 SGHTA and CDR2 FQGTGA come from the germline V gene. CDR3 amino acids: CASSPSGGLLGNEQFF.

Frequency places this clonotype as medium-sized. The chain carries TRBV11-3 and TRBJ2-7; the D call from TCRdb, TRBD2, cannot be confirmed without DNA. Germline CDR1 SGHNT, CDR2 YENEEA. The CDR3 is 12 residues long. CDR3 protein: CASSSLPYEQYF.

The rearrangement joins TRBV5-1 to TRBJ2-3; the D call from TCRdb, TRBD1, cannot be confirmed without DNA. There are 17 residues in the CDR3. The germline V gene encodes CDR1 SGHRS and CDR2 YFSETQ. The CDR3 spells CASSLAIGTDDTDTQYF.

The chain employs TRBV7-9 and TRBJ2-7; TCRdb outputs TRBD2, but without DNA this stays unchecked. Germline V gene data show CDR1 as SEHNR and CDR2 as FQNEAQ (reference sequence). This CDR3 has 15 residues. CDR3 sequence: CASSLILAGSHEQYF.

This chain joins TRBV5-6 and TRBJ1-6; TCRdb designates TRBD1, a call that cannot be tested without DNA. The CDR3 is 13 amino acids. Germline values: CDR1 SGHDT, CDR2 YYEEEE. The CDR3 sequence is CASSEQETSPLHF.

CDR3 sequence reads: CASSYLTGNNEKLFF. The genes are TRBV6-6 and TRBJ1-4; TCRdb names TRBD1, which stays unverified in the absence of DNA. Germline lookup yields CDR1 MNHNY and CDR2 SVGAGI (reference sequence). The CDR3 runs 15 residues.

Measured by frequency, this clonotype is medium-sized. The V and J genes are TRBV12-5 and TRBJ2-1; TCRdb's D call of TRBD1 is untestable without DNA. This CDR3 spans 15 amino acids. CDR1 is LGHNT, CDR2 FRNRAP, per germline. This CDR3 is CASGFNLRDDNEQFF.

This clonotype ranks as medium-sized in terms of frequency. This chain uses TRBV6-5 with TRBJ2-2; there is no DNA to check the TCRdb D call of TRBD1. Germline V gene lookup returns CDR1 MNHEY and CDR2 SVGAGI. The CDR3 length is 16 residues. CDR3 sequence: CASSSGQGDDTGELFF.

The CDR3 is CASQWAGGGTGELFF. This chain links TRBV2 with TRBJ2-2; TCRdb's D call, TRBD2, is unchecked because there is no DNA. The CDR3 loop spans 15 amino acids. Looked up from germline, CDR1 is SNHLY and CDR2 is FYNNEI.

This clonotype is called medium-sized based on its frequency. This chain connects TRBV7-9 to TRBJ2-1; TCRdb reports TRBD1, a call that lacks DNA to check it against. From germline, CDR1 is SEHNR and CDR2 FQNEAQ (reference sequence). The CDR3 has 16 amino acids. The CDR3 loop is CASSPYPDRGGNEQFF. Together with reference TRBV7-9 and TRBJ2-1, the CDR3 gives the full variable domain: DTGVSQNPRHKITKRGQNVTFRCDPISEHNRLYWYRQTLGQGPEFLTYFQNEAQLEKSRLLSDRFSAERPKGSFSTLEIQRTEQGDSAMYLCASSPYPDRGGNEQFFGPGTRLTVL.

Judged by frequency, this clonotype is medium-sized. The CDR3 region is CASSKVSASYEQYF. J is TRBJ2-7 and V is TRBV21-1. TRBV21-1 is described as a pseudogene. There are 14 residues in the CDR3.

The V gene is TRBV18, the J gene TRBJ2-7. The germline V gene has CDR1 KGHSH and CDR2 LQKENI. The CDR3 runs 14 residues. The CDR3 spells CASSPSGIGYEQYF.